The clone carrying this TCR beta chain was counted a few times. Its target is not known. The record originates from a study of blood T cells in healthy people across ages. Overall study: Per two T cells, about one barcoded beta molecule was captured through template switching. Study-level points and caveats: Higher diversity, along with more naive CD4+ cells, distinguished long-lived donors from aged donors. No one knew whether donors had CMV, which possibly confounded expanded clonotype changes.

CDR1 MNHEY and CDR2 SVGEGT come from the germline V gene. The V gene lost 0 bases and the J gene lost 0 bases, with 9 bases spanning the gap. This CDR3 contains 16 residues. A second PCR of roughly 6 to 12 cycles used a sample-barcoded 5' primer and a J-beta primer mix. TCRdb re-called the 5' RACE reads through MiXCR, storing one row per CDR3 protein. The table shows some 1.6 million distinct CDR3 sequences, with about 31% occurring only once. This sequence joins TRBV6-2 or TRBV6-3 and TRBJ2-1; D is uncertain. The TCR was taken from a woman in her 30s in good health. The sequencing input was blood. CDR3 DNA sequence: TGTGCCAGCAGTTACTCGAGCTTCAGCTCCTACAATGAGCAGTTCTTC. Amino acid sequence: CASSYSSFSSYNEQFF.